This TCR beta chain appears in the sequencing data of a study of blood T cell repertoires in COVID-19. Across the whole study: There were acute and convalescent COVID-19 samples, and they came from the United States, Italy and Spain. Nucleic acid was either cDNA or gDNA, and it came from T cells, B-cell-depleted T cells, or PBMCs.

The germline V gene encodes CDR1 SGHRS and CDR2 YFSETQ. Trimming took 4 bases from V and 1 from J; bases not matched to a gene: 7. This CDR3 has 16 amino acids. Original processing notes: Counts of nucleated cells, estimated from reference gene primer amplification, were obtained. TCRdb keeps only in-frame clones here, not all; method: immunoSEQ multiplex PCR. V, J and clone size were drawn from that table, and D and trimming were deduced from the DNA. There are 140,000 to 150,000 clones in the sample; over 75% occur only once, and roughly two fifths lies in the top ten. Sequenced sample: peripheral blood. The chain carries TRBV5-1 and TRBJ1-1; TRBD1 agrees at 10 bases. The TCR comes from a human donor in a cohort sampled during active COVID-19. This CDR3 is CASSAKTGGRNTEAFF. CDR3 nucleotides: TGCGCCAGCAGCGCCAAGACAGGGGGCAGGAACACTGAAGCTTTCTTT.